This entry is about one T cell receptor (beta chain). The data are from a study of blood T cell repertoires in COVID-19. Sequencing used immunoSEQ multiplex PCR; TCRdb keeps in-frame clones, though not all of them. Here the sample spans around 400,000 clones, about 87% being singletons. The germline V gene has CDR1 LNHNV and CDR2 YYDKDF (reference sequence). V trimming: 3 bases; J trimming: 0 bases; junction bases outside the gene matches: 7. CDR3 length: 16 residues. The gene calls are TRBV15 and TRBJ1-2; TRBD1 agrees at 7 bases. The TCR was taken from a woman aged 60-70 years with COVID-19, enrolled during active disease. Specimen: peripheral blood. The CDR3 DNA sequence: TGTGCCACCAGCAGCGGGGACAGTGAAGCTAACTATGGCTACACCTTC. The encoded protein is CATSSGDSEANYGYTF.